The 16 T cell receptor beta chains below come from one sample, sequenced in a study of blood T cell repertoires in COVID-19. Clones were sequenced by immunoSEQ multiplex PCR, and TCRdb holds only the in-frame ones, with some missing. The sample comprises fewer than 60,000 clones, roughly 90% of which are singletons, and around 18% rests with the top ten. The specimen sequenced was peripheral blood. Receptors originate from a human donor in a cohort sampled during active COVID-19.

The chain uses TRBV18 and TRBJ2-5, with 8 bases identical to TRBD2. CDR1 KGHSH and CDR2 LQKENI come from the germline V gene. The CDR3 length is 15 residues. Trimming removed 3 bases from V and 4 bases from J; junction bases left unmatched: 7. CDR3: CASSPNGGARETQYF. For the CDR3, the DNA is TGTGCCAGCTCACCCAACGGGGGGGCCAGAGAGACCCAGTACTTC.

The V and J genes are TRBV27 and TRBJ1-1, with a possible D match to TRBD1 (6 bases). Trimming shortened V by 8 bases and J by 0 bases, and 16 bases separated the two germline ends. The CDR3 covers 15 residues. Looked up from germline, CDR1 is MNHEY and CDR2 is SMNVEV (reference sequence). The CDR3 loop is CASQTRGFVNTEAFF. For the CDR3, the DNA is TGTGCCAGCCAAACCAGGGGCTTTGTGAACACTGAAGCTTTCTTT.

The chain combines TRBV7-9 with TRBJ1-1, with TRBD1 matching over 9 bases. J lost 4 bases, V lost 5 bases, and 20 bases had no gene match. Germline values: CDR1 SEHNR, CDR2 FQNEAQ (reference sequence). The CDR3 runs 19 residues. CDR3 sequence reads: CASSQPAGTGFSRGTEAFF. The CDR3, as DNA: TGTGCCAGCAGCCAACCGGCCGGGACAGGGTTCTCCCGGGGCACTGAAGCTTTCTTT.

The genes are TRBV4-1 and TRBJ2-3; 14 nucleotides align to TRBD2. Germline CDR1 is MGHRA and CDR2 is YSYEKL. This CDR3 comprises 18 residues. V trimming: 2 bases; J trimming: 3 bases; junction bases outside the gene matches: 7. The DNA for the CDR3 is TGCGCCAGCAGCCAACCAAGACTAGCGGGGGGGCAAACAGATACGCAGTATTTT. Its translation is CASSQPRLAGGQTDTQYF.

V gene TRBV12-5 combines with J gene TRBJ2-1; a possible D gene is TRBD2 (6 bases). V dropped 7 bases and J dropped 0 bases, with 13 bases sitting between them. The germline CDR1 and CDR2 sequences are LGHNT and FRNRAP. The CDR3 length is 15 residues. In DNA form, the CDR3 reads TGTGCTAGTGCCCGGGACTCCAGCTCCTACAATGAGCAGTTCTTC. The encoded protein is CASARDSSSYNEQFF.

This chain links TRBV7-2 with TRBJ2-1, with D perhaps TRBD1 (6 bases). CDR3 size: 16 residues. The germline V gene has CDR1 SGHTA and CDR2 FQGNSA. V was shortened by 0 bases and J by 4 bases, with 13 bases between the two germline ends. For the CDR3, the DNA is TGTGCCAGCAGCTTAGCCCCGACAGGTTATTACAATGAGCAGTTCTTC. This translates into CASSLAPTGYYNEQFF.

V usage is TRBV9 and J usage is TRBJ1-5; a possible D gene is TRBD1 (6 bases). Trimming pared 4 bases from V and 2 bases from J, leaving 22 bases between. This CDR3 is 18 amino acids long. Germline V gives CDR1 SGDLS, CDR2 YYNGEE. The CDR3 loop is CASSSGVTGSGGNQPQHF. As DNA, the CDR3 is TGTGCCAGCAGCTCCGGGGTAACAGGGTCGGGCGGCAATCAGCCCCAGCATTTT. Filled out from reference TRBV9 and TRBJ1-5, the complete variable domain reads DSGVTQTPKHLITATGQRVTLRCSPRSGDLSVYWYQQSLDQGLQFLIQYYNGEERAKGNILERFSAQQFPDLHSELNLSSLELGDSALYFCASSSGVTGSGGNQPQHFGDGTRLSIL.

The J gene is TRBJ2-5, the V gene TRBV3-1 (or the pseudogene TRBV3-2); perhaps TRBD2 as D (7 bases). The germline V gene has CDR1 LGHDT and CDR2 YNNKEL (reference sequence). The CDR3 is 15 amino acids. Trimming left V 4 bases short and J 5 bases short, with 17 bases between. The CDR3 DNA sequence: TGTGCCAGCAGCCCCCGGGGGGCCGGTCCGGAGACCCAGTACTTC. Translated, it gives CASSPRGAGPETQYF.

The rearrangement joins TRBV9 to TRBJ2-7; 7 positions match TRBD1. The CDR3 spans 20 residues. Germline V lookup: CDR1 SGDLS, CDR2 YYNGEE. V lost 4 bases, J lost 3 bases, and 25 bases stayed unmatched. The DNA of the CDR3 is TGTGCCAGCAGCCATAAGGGGCTTGGACAGGTCGCCCGTCGGCGCTACGAGCAGTACTTC. It specifies CASSHKGLGQVARRRYEQYF.

The V and J genes are TRBV5-6 and TRBJ2-5, with D possibly TRBD2 on 5 matching bases. The CDR3 runs 14 residues. Trimming took off 0 bases at V and 1 base at J, with 7 bases between the two ends. Per germline, CDR1 SGHDT and CDR2 YYEEEE. This chain's CDR3 is CASSLGLIQETQYF. CDR3 DNA: TGTGCCAGCAGCTTGGGACTAATCCAAGAGACCCAGTACTTC.

In this sample, this clone turned up once. The rearrangement joins TRBV27 to TRBJ2-1; possibly TRBD1 for D (6 bases). The CDR3 has 16 residues. The germline V gene encodes CDR1 MNHEY and CDR2 SMNVEV (reference sequence). V lost 2 bases and J lost 7, with 18 bases in between. The CDR3 coding sequence is TGTGCCAGCAGTTTAGGTCGCTACTTGAGGGGGAATGAGCAGTTCTTC. It encodes CASSLGRYLRGNEQFF.

In this sample, this clone turned up a few times. The chain employs TRBV27 and TRBJ2-5; a weak D match, TRBD1 (6 bases). Germline V gives CDR1 MNHEY, CDR2 SMNVEV (reference sequence). The CDR3 runs 16 residues. Trimming took 2 bases from V and 9 from J, leaving 22 bases between them. Here the CDR3 DNA reads TGTGCCAGCAGTTTAAAGGGGGATACTTCTGTGATGGCCCAGTACTTC. Translation: CASSLKGDTSVMAQYF.

CDR3: CASSIKGQGNYGYTF. CDR3 nucleotides: TGTGCCAGTAGCATCAAAGGGCAGGGGAACTATGGCTACACCTTC. This chain connects TRBV19 to TRBJ1-2; the D gene is possibly TRBD1 (6 bases). The CDR3 has 15 residues. Germline V lookup: CDR1 LNHDA, CDR2 SQIVND (reference sequence). V lost 6 bases and J lost 2, with 16 bases in between. Full variable domain (outside the CDR3, taken from reference TRBV19 and TRBJ1-2): DGGITQSPKYLFRKEGQNVTLSCEQNLNHDAMYWYRQDPGQGLRLIYYSQIVNDFQKGDIAEGYSVSREKKESFPLTVTSAQKNPTAFYLCASSIKGQGNYGYTFGSGTRLTVV.

CDR3 sequence: CASSPNPGWGTDTQYF. In nucleotides, the CDR3 is TGTGCCAGCTCACCAAATCCAGGGTGGGGCACAGATACGCAGTATTTT. The rearrangement joins TRBV18 to TRBJ2-3, with D tentatively TRBD1 (5 bases). The CDR3 sequence is 16 residues long. Germline CDR1 reads KGHSH; CDR2 reads LQKENI. Between the trimmed V and J ends, which lost 2 bases and 1 base, there was a span of 13 bases.

This chain connects TRBV5-1 to TRBJ2-1; unclear D gene. V lost 5 bases and J lost 7, with 13 bases in between. Germline CDR1 is SGHRS and CDR2 is YFSETQ. CDR3 size: 13 residues. CDR3 in DNA: TGCGCCAGCAGTTTTGGGCAGGTAAATGAGCAGTTCTTC. Amino acids: CASSFGQVNEQFF.

The chain couples TRBV25-1 to TRBJ1-1; a possible D gene is TRBD1 (5 bases). CDR3 size: 15 residues. Germline CDR1 is MGHDK and CDR2 is SYGVNS. Trimming took off 2 bases at V and 6 bases at J, with 16 bases between the two ends. The CDR3 DNA sequence: TGTGCCAGCAGTGAACTTTTACACGGGGGACCTGAAGCTTTCTTT. Its protein is CASSELLHGGPEAFF.